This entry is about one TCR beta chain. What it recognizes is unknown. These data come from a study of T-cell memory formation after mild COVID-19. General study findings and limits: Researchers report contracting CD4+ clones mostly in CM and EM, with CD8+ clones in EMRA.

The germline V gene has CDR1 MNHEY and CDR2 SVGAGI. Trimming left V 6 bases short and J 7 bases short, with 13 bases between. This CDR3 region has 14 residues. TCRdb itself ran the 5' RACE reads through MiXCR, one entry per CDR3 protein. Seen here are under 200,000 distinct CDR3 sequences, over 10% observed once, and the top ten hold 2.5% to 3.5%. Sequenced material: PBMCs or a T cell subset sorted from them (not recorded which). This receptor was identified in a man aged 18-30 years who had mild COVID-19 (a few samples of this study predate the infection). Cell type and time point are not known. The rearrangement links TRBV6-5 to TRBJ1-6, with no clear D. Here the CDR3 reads CASSPLRPNSPLHF. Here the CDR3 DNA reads TGTGCCAGCAGCCCCCTGAGACCGAATTCACCCCTCCACTTT.